The present T cell receptor beta chain was sequenced within a study of shared clonotypes between healthy human individuals. The CDR3 runs 17 residues. The J segment lost 1 base and the V segment lost 2 bases, leaving 9 bases of the junction unmatched. The germline V gene encodes CDR1 SGHAT and CDR2 FQDESV (reference sequence). The donor cohort consisted entirely of Caucasian adults residing in Nashville, Tennessee. CD4+ cells were split into CD45RA+ naive and CD45RA-negative memory subsets. Findings of the study overall: Generally, naive subsets (rather than memory subsets) showed larger estimated richness.

In the case of this clone: As yet, its antigen is unknown.

Each subset's genomic DNA was split evenly across several immunoSEQ plates. This table comes from immunoSEQ multiplex PCR, and its TCRdb copy is limited to in-frame clones, with some not included. The table has over a million clones, roughly 98% seen once. Input material: naive CD4+ T cells sorted from blood. Subset described: CD45RA+ positively selected. The clonotype comes from a man aged 25-40 years in good health. This chain joins TRBV11-1 and TRBJ2-3, with TRBD2 matching 7 bases. CDR3 nucleotides: TGTGCCAGCAGCTTAACCTCGAGCGGGATCCGCACAGATACGCAGTATTTT. Amino acids: CASSLTSSGIRTDTQYF. The whole variable domain, remainder taken from reference TRBV11-1 and TRBJ2-3, is EAEVAQSPRYKITEKSQAVAFWCDPISGHATLYWYRQILGQGPELLVQFQDESVVDDSQLPKDRFSAERLKGVDSTLKIQPAELGDSAMYLCASSLTSSGIRTDTQYFGPGTRLTVL.